This record covers a single T cell receptor beta chain. Its antigen is currently unknown. Per germline, CDR1 SGHNT and CDR2 YYREEE (reference sequence). V lost 3 bases to trimming and J lost 4 bases; unmatched junction nucleotides: 7. The CDR3 loop spans 16 amino acids. The entry originates in a study of cytomegalovirus exposure and HLA in healthy donors. General study results and limits: As was reported, the HLA-A and HLA-B alleles of most subjects were accurately predicted from TCR beta sequences. Clonal expansion was found to be greater in HLA-associated TCR beta chains than in equally common others in a later analysis.

The PCR was carried out with 60 Vbeta primers and 13 Jbeta primers. Sequencing was performed with immunoSEQ multiplex PCR; in TCRdb, only in-frame clones are kept and a portion is missing. The table includes 49,000 or so clones, 65% to 85% detected once. The rearrangement links TRBV5-4 to TRBJ2-3, with 11 bases fitting TRBD2. The sequenced material came from PBMCs. The sequence was obtained from a boy aged 5 to 17 in good health and CMV-seropositive. The CDR3 nucleotides are TGTGCCAGCAGCTCCCTAGCGGGGGGCAGGGCAGATACGCAGTATTTT. It yields the protein CASSSLAGGRADTQYF.